A single sample gave rise to the 18 T cell receptor beta chains below, sequenced in a study of T cells of healthy individuals (dated by TCRdb to 2016 to 2018). The library relied on 5' RACE. The data were produced on an Illumina MiSeq. The public reads were reanalyzed by TCRdb: fastp trimming at Q25, MiXCR alignment, in-frame beta chains only. All rows with the same CDR3 protein become a single entry with the most common DNA and genes. A total of nearly 100,000 distinct CDR3 sequences appear in this sample, 15% to 20% of them only once. In total, the top ten clones hold more than 5.5% of the sample. These receptors came from a human donor in good health.

The chain employs TRBV6-2 or TRBV6-3 and TRBJ2-7; D ambiguous. The CDR3 runs to 14 residues. Deletions cut 2 bases from V and 1 base from J, with 9 bases between. Germline CDR1 is MNHEY and CDR2 is SVGEGT. DNA for the CDR3: TGTGCCAGCAGTTACGGGGATGAGTCCTACGAGCAGTACTTC. Translated, it gives CASSYGDESYEQYF.

This sequence joins TRBV7-2 and TRBJ1-4; 7 bases align to TRBD1. The CDR3 totals 13 residues. Germline loops: CDR1 SGHTA, CDR2 FQGNSA. J was trimmed by 7 bases and V by 6 bases; bases with no gene match: 5. The CDR3 region has the DNA TGTGCCAGCAGAAAGGGGGCAGGTGAAAAACTGTTTTTT. Translating gives CASRKGAGEKLFF.

This clonotype was picked up many times. The rearrangement uses TRBV3-1 and TRBJ2-1; 10 nucleotides align to TRBD2. The V and J ends lost 4 bases and 5 bases, in that order; junction bases with no gene match: 2. This CDR3 has 14 amino acids. Germline V gives CDR1 LGHDT, CDR2 YNNKEL (reference sequence). The CDR3 region is CASSRTSGNNEQFF. The CDR3 nucleotides read TGTGCCAGCAGCCGCACTAGCGGGAACAATGAGCAGTTCTTC.

This chain connects TRBV10-3 to TRBJ2-2; 7 bases fit TRBD2. The CDR3 covers 15 residues. V was clipped by 5 bases and J by 2 bases; unmatched bases: 5. The germline V gene encodes CDR1 ENHRY and CDR2 SYGVKD. In DNA form, the CDR3 reads TGTGCCATCAGTTACCGCGGGAGCAACACCGGGGAGCTGTTTTTT. This gives the protein CAISYRGSNTGELFF.

This clonotype was seen more than once but under ten times. This chain joins TRBV4-1 and TRBJ1-1, with D unresolved. V was cut by 1 base and J by 3 bases, with 9 bases left in between. Germline CDR1 is MGHRA and CDR2 is YSYEKL. The CDR3 consists of 14 residues. For the CDR3, the DNA is TGCGCCAGCAGCCAAGGATCACCCCACACTGAAGCTTTCTTT. This codes for CASSQGSPHTEAFF.

In its sample, this clonotype was seen a few times. This sequence joins TRBV6-5 and TRBJ1-1, with 9 bases fitting TRBD1. CDR3 size: 16 residues. Germline V gene sequence: CDR1 MNHEY, CDR2 SVGAGI. V lost 4 bases and J lost 4; bases outside the gene matches: 10. CDR3 in amino acids: CASSSYSQGAITEAFF. Here the CDR3 DNA reads TGTGCCAGCAGTTCATATTCACAGGGGGCCATCACTGAAGCTTTCTTT.

This clonotype has more than one count but fewer than ten. The chain has TRBV7-2 and TRBJ1-6, with D possibly TRBD1 on 5 matching bases. CDR1 and CDR2 from the germline V gene are SGHTA and FQGNSA. The CDR3 runs to 15 residues. Trimming pared 7 bases from V and 5 bases from J, leaving 15 bases between. CDR3 in amino acids: CASTLGVLNNSPLHF. Here the CDR3 DNA reads TGTGCCAGCACCCTAGGGGTGCTTAATAATTCACCCCTCCACTTT.

The chain recombines TRBV5-1 with TRBJ2-5, with 7 bases that match TRBD2. Trimming at V came to 6 bases and at J to 2 bases, leaving 7 bases not matched to a gene. Germline CDR1 SGHRS, CDR2 YFSETQ. This CDR3 has 14 residues. The CDR3 DNA reads TGCGCCAGCACGCCACCGGGGGGACAAGAGACCCAGTACTTC. Amino acids: CASTPPGGQETQYF. Full variable domain (missing parts from reference TRBV5-1 and TRBJ2-5): KAGVTQTPRYLIKTRGQQVTLSCSPISGHRSVSWYQQTPGQGLQFLFEYFSETQRNKGNFPGRFSGRQFSNSRSEMNVSTLELGDSALYLCASTPPGGQETQYFGPGTRLLVL.

This clonotype was seen only a few times. The chain joins TRBV7-8 to TRBJ2-2; the D is unclear. This CDR3 region has 11 residues. The ends were cut back, 5 bases at V and 8 bases at J, with 6 bases in the middle. Germline-derived CDR1 and CDR2 are SGHVS and FQNEAQ. CDR3 in amino acids: CASSALGELFF. The DNA for the CDR3 is TGTGCCAGCAGCGCCCTAGGGGAGCTGTTTTTT.

This clonotype appeared a few times. The V call is TRBV11-2, the J call TRBJ2-6, with 7 positions matching TRBD1. The CDR3 runs 15 residues. Germline CDR1 SGHAT, CDR2 FQNNGV. Germline trimming cut 4 bases from V and 2 bases from J; bases unmatched to any gene: 2. The CDR3 sequence is CASSSDRAGANVLTF. The CDR3 DNA is TGTGCCAGCAGCTCCGACAGGGCTGGGGCCAACGTCCTGACTTTC. The full variable domain, rest sourced from reference TRBV11-2 and TRBJ2-6, is EAGVAQSPRYKIIEKRQSVAFWCNPISGHATLYWYQQILGQGPKLLIQFQNNGVVDDSQLPKDRFSAERLKGVDSTLKIQPAKLEDSAVYLCASSSDRAGANVLTFGAGSRLTVL.

This clonotype was seen at least ten times. The V gene is TRBV28, the J gene TRBJ2-7; TRBD2 might be the D (6 bases). Between the trimmed V and J ends, which lost 6 bases and 6 bases, there was a span of 15 bases. The CDR3 covers 13 residues. The germline V gene has CDR1 MDHEN and CDR2 SYDVKM. CDR3 DNA sequence: TGTGCCAGCAGATTCGTCTGGGGAGGCGAGCAGTACTTC. It yields the protein CASRFVWGGEQYF.

This clonotype was detected many times. This chain joins TRBV3-1 and TRBJ2-3, with 10 bases matching TRBD2. The CDR3 loop spans 19 amino acids. In germline, CDR1 is LGHDT, CDR2 YNNKEL (reference sequence). The trim removed 1 base at V and 7 bases at J, leaving 17 bases unmatched. The CDR3 DNA follows: TGTGCCAGCAGCCAAGTACCCCTGGTCAGCGGGGGGGACGCAAATACGCAGTATTTT. Its translation is CASSQVPLVSGGDANTQYF.

This clonotype was observed a few times. The gene calls are TRBV10-2 and TRBJ2-1; TRBD2 matches at 10 bases. Germline lookup yields CDR1 WSHSY and CDR2 SAAADI. The CDR3 is made up of 16 amino acids. V dropped 2 bases and J dropped 5; count of bases not matched to a gene: 6. In DNA form, the CDR3 reads TGCGCCAGCAGTGAGCCACCGGGACTAGCGCACAATGAGCAGTTCTTC. It codes for CASSEPPGLAHNEQFF.

This chain links TRBV7-2 with TRBJ2-7; D might be TRBD2 (6 bases). V shed 11 bases and J shed 3 bases, with 14 bases lying between them. The CDR3 covers 12 residues. Germline V lookup: CDR1 SGHTA, CDR2 FQGNSA. The CDR3 DNA follows: TGTGCCTGCGAGACGGGGGACTACGAGCAGTACTTC. Protein sequence: CACETGDYEQYF.

This clonotype was counted ten times or more. This chain connects TRBV28 to TRBJ1-2, with TRBD1 matching 8 bases. Germline values: CDR1 MDHEN, CDR2 SYDVKM. With 6 bases clipped from V and 6 bases from J, the junction kept 9 bases outside the gene matches. There are 14 residues in the CDR3. Here the CDR3 DNA reads TGTGCCAGCAGCCTCCCGGGACAGGACAATGGCTACACCTTC. Translating gives CASSLPGQDNGYTF.

This clonotype showed up many times. V gene TRBV19 combines with J gene TRBJ2-1; D is ambiguous. CDR3 size: 15 residues. Trimming took 6 bases from V and 4 from J, leaving 16 bases between them. The germline V gene has CDR1 LNHDA and CDR2 SQIVND (reference sequence). This CDR3 reads CASSPLRPGYNEQFF. In nucleotides, the CDR3 is TGTGCCAGTAGCCCCCTCCGTCCGGGTTACAATGAGCAGTTCTTC.

The V call is TRBV25-1, the J call TRBJ2-7; D is undetermined. Trimming took off 8 bases at V and 0 bases at J, with 5 bases between the two ends. This CDR3 has 11 amino acids. Germline CDR1 and CDR2: MGHDK and SYGVNS. This chain's CDR3 is CASADSYEQYF. CDR3 coding DNA: TGTGCCAGCGCCGACTCCTACGAGCAGTACTTC.

The CDR3 DNA follows: TGTGCCAGCAGTCCAGGACAGGGGAACTATGGCTACACCTTC. It translates to CASSPGQGNYGYTF. The V and J genes are TRBV6-5 and TRBJ1-2, with 9 bases fitting TRBD1. Per the germline V gene, CDR1 is MNHEY and CDR2 is SVGAGI. The ends lost 5 bases at V and 2 bases at J; junction bases unmatched: 3. The CDR3 extends over 14 amino acids.